This T cell receptor (beta chain) was profiled in a study of blood T cell repertoires in COVID-19 (dated by TCRdb to between 2020 and 2021). Notes on the research overall: Collaborator samples came from the United States, Italy and Spain and covered acute and convalescent phases of COVID-19. The prospective study material was composed of cDNA or gDNA derived from T cells, B-cell-depleted T cells, or PBMCs. Subjects who had been exposed to COVID-19, were actively infected with it, or had recovered from it provided the deeply sampled blood TCRbeta repertoires that made up the dataset. The repertoires were released in a freely available public database intended as a resource for research on the immune response to SARS-CoV-2. The samples were drawn from two sources: the first 160 participants of the ongoing ImmuneRACE study, and 950 to 1,500 subjects contributed by 6 global collaborators. Nearly every sample came with metadata listing a de-identified subject ID, COVID-19 status, age in years and sex. HLA class I and class II types, where available, came from metadata supplied by the sample provider rather than from assay-based typing.

V lost 5 bases and J lost 3 bases, and the count of bases not matched to a germline gene is 5. The germline V gene specifies SGHTA as CDR1 and FQGNSA as CDR2. Inclusive of the bounding cysteine and phenylalanine, the CDR3 is 14 residues long. The read is trimmed to its CDR3 DNA, 42 bases read in frame from base 1. A word on this clone: Its specific antigen is unknown. Qualities for individual bases were not recorded, and no much larger clone is one base off.

General study outcomes and caveats: The amount of clinical and demographic metadata varied by source and participant and was provided uncurated.

In Seattle, one collaborating source enrolled patients while the infection was active and tracked those patients longitudinally over the course of disease. Whole blood was collected in K2EDTA tubes by collaborating institutions according to the institutions' own protocols. For TCRbeta analysis, collaborators shipped samples as frozen whole blood, isolated PBMCs, or DNA extracted from either of those sample types. TCRbeta CDR3 regions were amplified from genomic DNA by means of the immunoSEQ Assay, a bias-controlled multiplex PCR. The published analysis was carried out like this. Within the assay, amplification of reference gene primers was used to estimate how many nucleated cells each sample contained. To quantify the absolute abundance of each unique TCRbeta CDR3 rearrangement, sequence reads were collapsed and filtered. For each sample, productive Simpson clonality was calculated by taking the square root of Simpson's diversity index across productive rearrangements. TCRdb's version of the immuneACCESS table is confined to in-frame rearrangements and falls short of the full clone set. An unresolved V gene accounts for under half of the shortfall where checked; the remainder is of unknown origin. V and J calls and clone size are as listed in that table; D and trimming were resolved from the DNA. Within this sample are 200,000 or so clones, with about four fifths of them counted one time only. The ten biggest clones cover 9.5% to 15% of the sample.

Sequencing was done on a sample of peripheral blood. The rearranged chain carries TRBV7-2 and TRBJ2-3; 7 of the junction bases match TRBD1. The source is a woman aged 80 or over with COVID-19, enrolled during active disease. The CDR3 corresponds to CASSTPQGTDTQYF. At the DNA level, the sequence is TGTGCCAGCAGCACCCCACAGGGGACAGATACGCAGTATTTT. Reference TRBV7-2 and TRBJ2-3 genes cover what lies past the CDR3, so the full variable domain is GAGVSQSPSNKVTEKGKDVELRCDPISGHTALYWYRQSLGQGLEFLIYFQGNSAPDKSGLPSDRFSAERTGGSVSTLTIQRTQQEDSAVYLCASSTPQGTDTQYFGPGTRLTVL.